The entry that follows covers one T cell receptor (beta chain) sequence. As yet, its antigen is unknown. This record comes from a study of cytomegalovirus exposure and HLA in healthy donors. PCR employed 60 Vbeta and 13 Jbeta primers. The data were produced by immunoSEQ multiplex PCR, yet TCRdb's version contains in-frame clones alone and is incomplete. The sample has roughly 200,000 clones, 65% to 85% seen once. Looked up from germline, CDR1 is MDHEN and CDR2 is SYDVKM. CDR3 size: 13 residues. Trimming removed 7 bases from V and 10 bases from J, with 19 bases in between. Broader study findings: A later analysis linked 15,000 to 20,000 TCR beta sequences to HLA alleles at 0.05 false discovery rate.

The rearrangement uses TRBV28 and TRBJ1-2; possible D gene TRBD1, 5 bases. Sample: PBMCs. This sequence was found in a man younger than 40 in good health and CMV-seronegative. CDR3 amino acids: CASTRAGNVDYTF. The CDR3 nucleotides read TGTGCCAGCACCCGGGCAGGGAACGTTGACTACACCTTC.